These 8 T cell receptor beta chains were sequenced from one sample in a study of vaccination and CD4 T cells after COVID-19. The time point is: late sampling 161 to 241 days after vaccination in a few convalescent patients. Treatment meaning: approximately nine-day PBMC culture with coronavirus spike peptide pools or control peptides (ViraFEST assay). Cultured CD4+ T cell DNA was sequenced using the Oncomine TCR Beta short-read assay. TCRdb re-derived calls from the PCR reads in MiXCR, one entry per CDR3 protein. Among 20,000 to 25,000 distinct CDR3 sequences listed, 46% were seen once. Which antigens these TCRs recognize remains unknown. The material was CD4+ T cells from blood, cultured in vitro, obtained about 7 months after SARS-CoV-2 vaccination. All receptors come from a human donor who had recovered from COVID-19.

V gene TRBV20-1 combines with J gene TRBJ1-1; no clear D gene. From germline, CDR1 is DFQATT and CDR2 SNEGSKA (reference sequence). Trimming took 3 bases from V and 8 from J, leaving 13 bases between them. The CDR3 totals 12 residues. Here the CDR3 DNA reads TGCAGTGCTAGGCGAACTCCGGTGGAAGCTTTCTTT. Residues: CSARRTPVEAFF.

This sequence joins TRBV9 and TRBJ2-1, with 10 bases fitting TRBD2. Germline V gives CDR1 SGDLS, CDR2 YYNGEE. J gave up 9 bases and V 0 bases, and 6 bases lay outside the gene matches. The CDR3 is 15 residues long. CDR3 sequence (DNA): TGTGCCAGCAGCGTAGATCCAGCGGGAGGGGGTGAGCAGTTCTTC. Translation gives CASSVDPAGGGEQFF. The variable domain in full, completed from reference TRBV9 and TRBJ2-1, reads DSGVTQTPKHLITATGQRVTLRCSPRSGDLSVYWYQQSLDQGLQFLIQYYNGEERAKGNILERFSAQQFPDLHSELNLSSLELGDSALYFCASSVDPAGGGEQFFGPGTRLTVL.

This clonotype was counted between two and nine times. V is TRBV6-1 and J is TRBJ2-5; 9 bases fit TRBD2. With 6 bases clipped from V and 0 bases from J, the junction kept 5 bases outside the gene matches. There are 15 residues in the CDR3. Germline CDR1 and CDR2: MNHNS and SASEGT. CDR3 protein: CASRRAGGHQETQYF. In DNA, the CDR3 is TGTGCCAGCAGAAGAGCGGGGGGACACCAAGAGACCCAGTACTTC.

The chain couples TRBV20-1 to TRBJ2-1, with TRBD1 matching over 10 bases. The CDR3 has 15 residues. With 5 bases clipped from V and 7 bases from J, the junction kept 11 bases outside the gene matches. Germline V gene data show CDR1 as DFQATT and CDR2 as SNEGSKA (reference sequence). CDR3 nucleotides: TGCAGTGCTTCCTCTCGGGACAGGGGAGGTAATGAGCAGTTCTTC. It codes for CSASSRDRGGNEQFF.

The V call is TRBV6-1, the J call TRBJ1-2, with TRBD1 as a possible D gene (5 bases). Germline V gene lookup returns CDR1 MNHNS and CDR2 SASEGT. V lost 5 bases and J 3 bases, leaving 16 bases between the germline ends. This CDR3 is 15 amino acids long. The CDR3 DNA sequence: TGTGCCAGCAGTCTTGACAGCCAGAAACACTATGGCTACACCTTC. This codes for CASSLDSQKHYGYTF.

The chain links TRBV7-3 to TRBJ2-5; D possibly uses TRBD1 or TRBD2 (5 bases each). Trimming shortened V by 3 bases and J by 7 bases, and 15 bases separated the two germline ends. There are 14 residues in the CDR3. Germline V gene lookup returns CDR1 SGHTA and CDR2 FQGTGA. The CDR3 here is CASSFGTGTGTQYF. The CDR3 DNA sequence: TGTGCCAGCAGCTTCGGTACGGGGACCGGGACCCAGTACTTC.

The chain couples TRBV10-3 to TRBJ2-7, with 9 bases identical to TRBD1. This CDR3 contains 13 residues. After removal of 6 bases from V and 9 bases from J, the junction contained 9 bases not matched to a gene. Germline CDR1 is ENHRY and CDR2 is SYGVKD. This chain's CDR3 is CAISDRDRVGQYF. In DNA, the CDR3 is TGTGCCATCAGCGATCGGGACAGGGTTGGGCAGTACTTC.

The chain carries TRBV6-5 and TRBJ1-5; 10 positions agree with TRBD1. The CDR3 covers 16 residues. The germline V gene has CDR1 MNHEY and CDR2 SVGAGI. V was clipped by 2 bases and J by 7 bases; unmatched bases: 8. The CDR3 DNA is TGTGCCAGCAGTTACCCCAGGACAGGGGGGGGACAGCCCCAGCATTTT. Its translation is CASSYPRTGGGQPQHF.